This T cell receptor beta chain was obtained from a study of CD8 T cells in ankylosing spondylitis. Overall study findings and caveats: Ankylosing spondylitis blood appeared to carry a characteristic TCR beta motif of roughly 8 highly homologous variants.

As for this clonotype: The target antigen is unknown.

CDR1 is LGHDT and CDR2 is YNNKEL in the germline V gene (reference sequence). The CDR3 runs to 16 residues. Trimming shortened V by 4 bases and J by 6 bases, and 21 bases separated the two germline ends. Using quantitative 5'-RACE with molecular barcodes, the authors made TCR beta libraries. TCRdb reprocessed the 5' RACE reads with MiXCR, giving one entry per CDR3 protein. Altogether about 330,000 distinct CDR3 sequences are present, 7% to 9% being singletons, with the ten largest covering roughly 15%. The chain carries TRBV3-1 and TRBJ1-2; weak D call: TRBD1 (5 bases). Sequencing used blood, either unsorted or a sorted T cell fraction (not recorded which). This receptor was identified in a male donor with ankylosing spondylitis. In nucleotides, the CDR3 is TGTGCCAGCAGCCCATGGGGGGGTATCAAATCAGATGGCTACACCTTC. Its translation: CASSPWGGIKSDGYTF. Variable domain in full (rest from reference TRBV3-1 and TRBJ1-2): DTAVSQTPKYLVTQMGNDKSIKCEQNLGHDTMYWYKQDSKKFLKIMFSYNNKELIINETVPNRFSPKSPDKAHLNLHINSLELGDSAVYFCASSPWGGIKSDGYTFGSGTRLTVV.